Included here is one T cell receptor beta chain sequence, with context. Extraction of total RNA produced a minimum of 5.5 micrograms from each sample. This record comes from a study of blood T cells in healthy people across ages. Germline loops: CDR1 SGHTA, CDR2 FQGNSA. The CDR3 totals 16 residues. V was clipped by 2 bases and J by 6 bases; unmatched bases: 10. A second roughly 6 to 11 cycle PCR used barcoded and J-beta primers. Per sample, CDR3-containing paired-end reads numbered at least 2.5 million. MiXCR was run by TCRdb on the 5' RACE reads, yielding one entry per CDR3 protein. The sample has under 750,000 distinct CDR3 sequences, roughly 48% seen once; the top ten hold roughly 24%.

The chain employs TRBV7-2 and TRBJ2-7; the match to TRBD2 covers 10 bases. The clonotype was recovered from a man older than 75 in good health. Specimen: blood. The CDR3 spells CASSLSPSGSQGEQYF. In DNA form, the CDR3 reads TGTGCCAGCAGCTTATCTCCTAGCGGGAGTCAAGGCGAGCAGTACTTC. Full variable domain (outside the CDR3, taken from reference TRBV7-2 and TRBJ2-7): GAGVSQSPSNKVTEKGKDVELRCDPISGHTALYWYRQSLGQGLEFLIYFQGNSAPDKSGLPSDRFSAERTGGSVSTLTIQRTQQEDSAVYLCASSLSPSGSQGEQYFGPGTRLTVT.